Each of the 14 T cell receptor beta chains below was sequenced from the same sample in a study of identical twins. TCRdb reanalysed the 5' RACE reads using MiXCR and keeps one entry per CDR3 protein. The sample carries a few hundred thousand distinct CDR3 sequences, about an eighth recorded once. The sample was also linked to a second study, of yellow fever vaccine responses in identical twins.

The sample consisted of memory (CD45RO+) T cells sorted from blood. The source is a woman aged 18-29 years in good health.

V gene TRBV6-1 combines with J gene TRBJ2-1; unclear D gene. The germline V gene has CDR1 MNHNS and CDR2 SASEGT. Between the trimmed V and J ends, which lost 5 bases and 4 bases, there was a span of 9 bases. The CDR3 sequence is 13 residues long. DNA of the CDR3: TGTGCCAGCAGTCGGGCCGCGTACAATGAGCAGTTCTTC. It codes for CASSRAAYNEQFF.

A few counts support this clonotype. This rearrangement joins TRBV12-3 or TRBV12-4 to TRBJ1-1, with D uncertain. Trimming shortened V by 5 bases and J by 1 base, and 11 bases separated the two germline ends. The CDR3 consists of 14 residues. CDR3 nucleotides: TGTGCCAGCAGTCCACACCTCTCGAACACTGAAGCTTTCTTT. Its protein product is CASSPHLSNTEAFF.

This clonotype was found a few times. V is TRBV6-2 or TRBV6-3 and J is TRBJ2-3, with 13 nucleotides matching TRBD2. V was clipped by 6 bases and J by 0 bases; unmatched bases: 6. Germline assignment: CDR1 MNHEY and CDR2 SVGEGT. The CDR3 has 17 amino acids. CDR3 nucleotides: TGTGCCAGCAGCCGCCCGGGACTAGCGGGAAGCACAGATACGCAGTATTTT. It is translated as CASSRPGLAGSTDTQYF.

V is TRBV3-1 and J is TRBJ2-7; 10 nucleotides match TRBD2. Germline V gene data show CDR1 as LGHDT and CDR2 as YNNKEL (reference sequence). V was pared by 1 base and J by 1 base, with 7 bases of the junction left unmatched. The CDR3 runs 17 residues. CDR3 sequence reads: CASSQVGLAGVSYEQYF. Here the CDR3 DNA reads TGTGCCAGCAGCCAAGTTGGTCTAGCGGGGGTTTCCTACGAGCAGTACTTC.

This clonotype was picked up a small number of times. The V gene is TRBV20-1, the J gene TRBJ1-2; D gene uncertain. The germline gives CDR1 DFQATT, CDR2 SNEGSKA (reference sequence). The CDR3 is made up of 10 amino acids. Trimming took off 6 bases at V and 1 base at J, with 3 bases between the two ends. CDR3 protein: CSANNYGYTF. CDR3 sequence (DNA): TGCAGTGCAAATAACTATGGCTACACCTTC.

This clonotype was picked up many times. CDR3 loop: CASSVAGGTYEQYF. The CDR3 bases are TGTGCCAGCAGCGTCGCGGGGGGTACCTACGAGCAGTACTTC. The chain links TRBV9 to TRBJ2-7; 8 positions agree with TRBD2. Per the germline V gene, CDR1 is SGDLS and CDR2 is YYNGEE. This CDR3 has 14 residues. Losses at the gene ends were 2 bases for V and 2 bases for J; bases not matched to a gene: 3.

This clonotype was detected many times. The chain combines TRBV12-3 or TRBV12-4 with TRBJ2-1; D not certain. The CDR3 runs to 14 residues. Trimming took 6 bases from V and 3 from J, leaving 12 bases between them. The CDR3 loop is CASSPEAGYNEQFF. The CDR3 nucleotides are TGTGCCAGCAGCCCTGAGGCTGGCTACAATGAGCAGTTCTTC.

The V and J genes are TRBV18 and TRBJ2-1, with TRBD2 identical over 8 bases. The V gene end was trimmed by 6 bases and the J gene end by 6 bases; junction bases not matched to a gene: 13. This CDR3 is 16 amino acids long. CDR1 and CDR2 (germline): KGHSH, LQKENI. DNA for the CDR3: TGTGCCAGCTCCCGCACGGGGGGACTAGGGGGCAATGAGCAGTTCTTC. It codes for CASSRTGGLGGNEQFF. The full variable domain, in which reference TRBV18 and TRBJ2-1 provide the parts outside the CDR3, is NAGVMQNPRHLVRRRGQEARLRCSPMKGHSHVYWYRQLPEEGLKFMVYLQKENIIDESGMPKERFSAEFPKEGPSILRIQQVVRGDSAAYFCASSRTGGLGGNEQFFGPGTRLTVL.

This clonotype turned up a few times. This chain links TRBV6-5 with TRBJ2-6, with D unclear. Germline CDR1 reads MNHEY; CDR2 reads SVGAGI. The CDR3 loop spans 16 amino acids. Deletions cut 0 bases from V and 1 base from J, with 7 bases between. As DNA, the CDR3 is TGTGCCAGCAGTTACTCGGGTATGTCTGGGGCCAACGTCCTGACTTTC. Encoded protein: CASSYSGMSGANVLTF.

In its sample, this clonotype was seen a few times. The rearrangement uses TRBV5-1 and TRBJ2-2, with unresolved D. Germline lookup yields CDR1 SGHRS and CDR2 YFSETQ. V was shortened by 0 bases and J by 4 bases, with 7 bases between the two germline ends. The CDR3 runs 14 residues. DNA of the CDR3: TGCGCCAGCAGCTTGGACAGAGCCACCGGGGAGCTGTTTTTT. This gives the protein CASSLDRATGELFF.

Regarding this clonotype: A read error may explain this, as a much larger clone is one base away. The chain is built from TRBV20-1 and TRBJ2-7; TRBD2 is a possible D gene (5 bases). Germline CDR1 is DFQATT and CDR2 is SNEGSKA (reference sequence). The V and J ends lost 4 bases and 7 bases respectively, with 20 bases between them. The CDR3 totals 14 residues. This CDR3 reads CSATRLAETREQYF. In DNA form, the CDR3 reads TGCAGTGCTACCCGGCTAGCTGAGACTCGAGAGCAGTACTTC.

This clonotype showed up just a few times. V and J are TRBV20-1 and TRBJ2-5, with TRBD2 as a possible D gene (5 bases). Germline CDR1 and CDR2: DFQATT and SNEGSKA (reference sequence). V was cut by 5 bases and J by 3 bases, with 19 bases left in between. The CDR3 has 15 residues. The CDR3 loop reads CSAQKPAALKETQYF. The CDR3 DNA follows: TGCAGTGCTCAAAAGCCAGCGGCCCTGAAAGAGACCCAGTACTTC.

The chain carries TRBV20-1 and TRBJ2-1; TRBD2 agrees at 15 bases. CDR1 DFQATT and CDR2 SNEGSKA come from the germline V gene (reference sequence). The CDR3 contains 18 residues. V dropped 1 base and J dropped 7; count of bases not matched to a gene: 11. CDR3 region: CSARGGQPGTSGRNEQFF. The DNA for the CDR3 is TGCAGTGCTAGAGGGGGACAGCCCGGGACTAGCGGGAGGAATGAGCAGTTCTTC.

A few counts support this clonotype. V and J are TRBV7-9 and TRBJ1-2; no firm D call. CDR3 length: 14 residues. Trimming removed 7 bases from V and 4 bases from J, with 16 bases in between. The germline V gene has CDR1 SEHNR and CDR2 FQNEAQ (reference sequence). The CDR3 DNA sequence: TGTGCCAGCACCGTACAAGGAGGAGGCTATGGCTACACCTTC. Protein sequence: CASTVQGGGYGYTF.